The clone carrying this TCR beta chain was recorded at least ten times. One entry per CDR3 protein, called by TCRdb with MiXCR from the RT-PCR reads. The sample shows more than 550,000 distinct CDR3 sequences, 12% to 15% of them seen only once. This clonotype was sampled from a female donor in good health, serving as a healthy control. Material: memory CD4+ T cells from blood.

The DNA of the CDR3 is TGCGCCAGCAGCTTGGTCGTGGGACAGGGGGCCGACGAGCAGTACTTC. It encodes CASSLVVGQGADEQYF. The chain is built from TRBV5-1 and TRBJ2-7; 12 nucleotides match TRBD1. The CDR3 has 16 amino acids. With 0 bases clipped from V and 5 bases from J, the junction kept 6 bases outside the gene matches. Looked up from germline, CDR1 is SGHRS and CDR2 is YFSETQ.